This TCR beta chain was found in a study of identical twins. Details on this clonotype: Its matching antigen is unknown.

The CDR3 runs 16 residues. Germline-derived CDR1 and CDR2 are MNHEY and SVGEGT. The V segment lost 0 bases and the J segment 9 bases; nucleotides outside the gene matches: 10. Findings and limits, study-wide: Abundant cord blood beta clonotypes carried fewer insertions; memory repertoires showed none.

MiXCR, applied by TCRdb to the 5' RACE reads, yields one record per CDR3 protein. The sample yields a few hundred thousand distinct CDR3 sequences, approximately 8.6% seen once. These records were also assigned to another study, of yellow fever vaccine responses in identical twins.

V and J are TRBV6-2 or TRBV6-3 and TRBJ1-4; 7 bases are shared with TRBD1. The specimen sequenced was CD8+ T cells sorted from blood. The sequence came from a woman younger than 30 in good health. CDR3 sequence reads: CASSYSRDRGSQKLFF. In nucleotides, the CDR3 is TGTGCCAGCAGTTACTCCAGGGACAGAGGATCGCAAAAACTGTTTTTT.